This T cell receptor (beta chain) was sequenced in a study of OX40 agonist ivuxolimab in advanced cancers. Study details: Every patient in dose escalation had hepatocellular carcinoma, melanoma, renal cell or head and neck cancer. Past anti-PD-1, anti-PD-L1 or anti-CTLA-4 therapy was accepted, and roughly 40% had received some.

CDR3 length equals 16 residues. Germline CDR1 SQVTM, CDR2 ANQGSEA. Losses at the gene ends were 8 bases for V and 6 bases for J; bases not matched to a gene: 18. TCRdb's table, derived via immunoSEQ multiplex PCR, lists solely in-frame clones and lacks some. This table has around 94,000 clones, roughly 84% appearing once. The receptor was isolated from an adult with an advanced solid tumor such as melanoma, head and neck, liver or kidney cancer. The sequencing here drew on CD4+ or CD8+ T cells sorted from blood, taken in a trial of the OX40 agonist ivuxolimab. V gene TRBV29-1 combines with J gene TRBJ2-1; 8 bases are shared with TRBD2. This CDR3 reads CSPLRAGGLLGNEQFF. The CDR3 DNA reads as TGCAGCCCTCTCAGGGCGGGGGGACTCTTGGGCAATGAGCAGTTCTTC.